The 30 T cell receptor beta chains in this list originate from one sample, sequenced in a study of blood T cell repertoires in COVID-19. Profiling relied on immunoSEQ multiplex PCR, and the TCRdb table lists in-frame clones only, not all of them. In the table there are 130,000 or so clones, over 75% of which are singletons. Material: peripheral blood. The source is a man aged 55-75 years with active or convalescent COVID-19.

This chain connects TRBV7-9 to TRBJ2-2; tentatively, D is TRBD1 (5 bases). The CDR3 has 14 amino acids. Trimming removed 5 bases from V and 1 base from J, with 8 bases in between. Per germline, CDR1 SEHNR and CDR2 FQNEAQ (reference sequence). CDR3 sequence: CASSDRQNTGELFF. The CDR3 bases are TGTGCCAGCAGCGACAGACAGAACACCGGGGAGCTGTTTTTT.

J is TRBJ2-1 and V is TRBV27; the match to TRBD2 covers 8 bases. V shed 7 bases and J 8 bases; nucleotides not matched to a gene: 16. This CDR3 is 16 amino acids long. The germline gives CDR1 MNHEY, CDR2 SMNVEV (reference sequence). The CDR3 sequence is CASIGVAGYGLDEQFF. The CDR3 DNA reads TGTGCCAGCATTGGAGTAGCGGGATATGGTCTCGATGAGCAGTTCTTC.

The chain employs TRBV4-1 and TRBJ2-1, with 9 bases aligning to TRBD2. This CDR3 is 15 amino acids long. The trim removed 1 base at V and 9 bases at J, leaving 7 bases unmatched. Germline V gene sequence: CDR1 MGHRA, CDR2 YSYEKL. CDR3 residues: CASSQVVAGAVEQFF. The DNA of the CDR3 is TGCGCCAGCAGCCAAGTGGTAGCGGGAGCGGTTGAGCAGTTCTTC.

The chain recombines TRBV2 with TRBJ1-6; D is unclear. Germline V gene sequence: CDR1 SNHLY, CDR2 FYNNEI. V was clipped by 8 bases and J by 8 bases, with 10 bases between them. The CDR3 spans 12 residues. CDR3: CASDSPDSPLHF. The CDR3 DNA follows: TGTGCCAGCGACTCCCCGGATTCACCCCTCCACTTT.

The V and J genes are TRBV21-1 and TRBJ2-7; TRBD1, the table's D call, was not compared with the DNA. TRBV21-1 is classified as a pseudogene. The CDR3 has 16 residues. This chain's CDR3 is CASSKAWDRSSYEQYF. CDR3 DNA sequence: TGTGCCAGCAGCAAAGCTTGGGACAGGAGCTCCTACGAGCAGTACTTC.

The rearrangement joins TRBV7-3 to TRBJ1-6; D uncertain. This CDR3 has 16 amino acids. Germline V gene lookup returns CDR1 SGHTA and CDR2 FQGTGA. The ends were cut back, 5 bases at V and 0 bases at J, with 11 bases in the middle. Here the CDR3 DNA reads TGTGCCAGCAGCCTCAAAGGCGGCTCCTATAATTCACCCCTCCACTTT. Amino acids: CASSLKGGSYNSPLHF.

V and J are TRBV9 and TRBJ1-5; the D gene is possibly TRBD1 (6 bases). Trimming took 0 bases from V and 11 from J, leaving 21 bases between them. CDR1 and CDR2 (germline): SGDLS, YYNGEE. This CDR3 has 16 residues. For the CDR3, the DNA is TGTGCCAGCAGCGTAGATCCAGGGGACCAAGTTTGGGCCCAGCATTTT. Translated, it gives CASSVDPGDQVWAQHF.

The CDR3 sequence: CASSGGTGYNSPLHF. The CDR3 DNA is TGTGCCAGCAGTGGGGGGACAGGGTATAATTCACCCCTCCACTTT. This sequence joins TRBV25-1 and TRBJ1-6; TRBD1 aligns across 9 bases. CDR1 MGHDK and CDR2 SYGVNS come from the germline V gene. V gave up 4 bases and J gave up 4 bases; unmatched junction bases: 2. The CDR3 spans 15 residues.

About this clone: Other DNA variants within this sample encode the same CDR3. The chain couples TRBV18 to TRBJ1-4; D gene uncertain. Germline values: CDR1 KGHSH, CDR2 LQKENI. This CDR3 spans 13 amino acids. V lost 2 bases and J lost 5, with 6 bases in between. This CDR3 is CASSPSLNEKLFF. For the CDR3, the DNA is TGTGCCAGCTCACCAAGCCTCAATGAAAAACTGTTTTTT.

The rearrangement joins TRBV2 to TRBJ2-7; TRBD1 might be the D (6 bases). The CDR3 length is 11 residues. Trimming took 6 bases from V and 3 from J, leaving 6 bases between them. The germline CDR1 and CDR2 sequences are SNHLY and FYNNEI. The CDR3 protein is CASRQGYEQYF. The DNA for the CDR3 is TGTGCCAGCAGACAGGGCTACGAGCAGTACTTC.

The chain couples TRBV7-9 to TRBJ2-1; TRBD1 matches 9 bases. Trimming cost V 4 bases and J 12 bases; bases outside gene matches: 10. CDR1 and CDR2 from the germline V gene are SEHNR and FQNEAQ (reference sequence). The CDR3 contains 14 residues. CDR3 coding DNA: TGTGCCAGCAGCTCAGGGACAGGGAATTTCGGGCAGTTCTTC. It yields the protein CASSSGTGNFGQFF.

This chain joins TRBV28 and TRBJ1-1; 10 positions match TRBD1. Unmatched junction bases numbered 5, after V lost 6 bases and J lost 4 bases. Germline V gene lookup returns CDR1 MDHEN and CDR2 SYDVKM. This CDR3 has 14 residues. Here the CDR3 DNA reads TGTGCCAGCAGGGGGGGACAGGGGAGCACTGAAGCTTTCTTT. It yields the protein CASRGGQGSTEAFF.

V is TRBV5-8 and J is TRBJ2-5, with TRBD2 as a possible D gene (5 bases). V was pared by 2 bases and J by 0 bases, with 14 bases between. The CDR3 sequence is 16 residues long. The germline V gene encodes CDR1 SGHTS and CDR2 YDEGEE. Here the CDR3 reads CASSFGLLGDQETQYF. The CDR3 bases are TGTGCCAGCAGCTTTGGACTTCTTGGGGACCAAGAGACCCAGTACTTC.

Many counts were recorded for this clone. The CDR3 is CASSQDLGGSIYEQYF. In DNA form, the CDR3 reads TGTGCCAGCAGCCAAGATCTCGGCGGGAGCATCTACGAGCAGTACTTC. The V call is TRBV4-2, the J call TRBJ2-7; TRBD2 aligns across 7 bases. This CDR3 comprises 16 residues. J was trimmed by 3 bases and V by 0 bases; bases with no gene match: 8. Germline CDR1 and CDR2: LGHNA and YNFKEQ.

This sequence joins TRBV7-3 and TRBJ2-1; the D gene is possibly TRBD1 (6 bases). V lost 3 bases and J 8 bases, leaving 11 bases between the germline ends. CDR1 and CDR2 from the germline V gene are SGHTA and FQGTGA. The CDR3 spans 13 residues. This CDR3 is CASSFGRGYEQFF. The CDR3 nucleotides read TGTGCCAGCAGCTTCGGCAGGGGTTATGAGCAGTTCTTC. The full variable domain, in which reference TRBV7-3 and TRBJ2-1 provide the parts outside the CDR3, is GAGVSQTPSNKVTEKGKYVELRCDPISGHTALYWYRQSLGQGPEFLIYFQGTGAADDSGLPNDRFFAVRPEGSVSTLKIQRTERGDSAVYLCASSFGRGYEQFFGPGTRLTVL.

The chain joins TRBV6-5 to TRBJ1-1, with D tentatively TRBD1 (5 bases). From germline, CDR1 is MNHEY and CDR2 SVGAGI. V was cut by 10 bases and J by 1 base, with 13 bases left in between. The CDR3 length is 13 residues. DNA of the CDR3: TGTGCCACCAAGGGGCCGAAGAACACTGAAGCTTTCTTT. Translation: CATKGPKNTEAFF.

The chain is built from TRBV27 and TRBJ2-7, with TRBD2 as a possible D gene (7 bases). V was shortened by 6 bases and J by 1 base, with 16 bases between the two germline ends. The V gene's germline CDR1 is MNHEY and CDR2 SMNVEV (reference sequence). The CDR3 is 15 residues long. This CDR3 is CASSPRGGGSYEQYF. As DNA, the CDR3 is TGTGCCAGCAGCCCTCGGGGAGGGGGATCCTACGAGCAGTACTTC.

V and J are TRBV4-1 and TRBJ2-1, with D possibly matching TRBD1 (5 bases). The germline CDR1 and CDR2 sequences are MGHRA and YSYEKL. This CDR3 is 14 amino acids long. V lost 1 base, J lost 5 bases, and 9 bases lay in between. Written as DNA, the CDR3 is TGCGCCAGCAGCCAAGTCCAGGGCCACAATGAGCAGTTCTTC. This encodes CASSQVQGHNEQFF.

The rearrangement uses TRBV6-6 and TRBJ2-7; 8 positions agree with TRBD1. The germline CDR1 and CDR2 sequences are MNHNY and SVGAGI (reference sequence). This CDR3 contains 15 residues. J lost 2 bases, V lost 1 base, and 4 bases had no gene match. The CDR3 is CASSYWDRSTYEQYF. The CDR3 coding sequence is TGTGCCAGCAGTTACTGGGACAGGAGTACCTACGAGCAGTACTTC.

CDR3 nucleotides: TGCAGCGTTGGGGCTAGCGGGAGCCGGATCCAAGAGACCCAGTACTTC. Translation gives CSVGASGSRIQETQYF. The genes are TRBV29-1 and TRBJ2-5, with 10 bases matching TRBD2. Germline V lookup: CDR1 SQVTM, CDR2 ANQGSEA. The trim removed 4 bases at V and 1 base at J, leaving 9 bases unmatched. The CDR3 is made up of 16 amino acids.

The chain recombines TRBV29-1 with TRBJ2-7; 8 bases agree with TRBD2. The junction had 12 bases not matched to a gene; V was cut back by 7 bases and J by 7 bases. This CDR3 region has 13 residues. Per the germline V gene, CDR1 is SQVTM and CDR2 is ANQGSEA. The CDR3 loop is CSAVAGPAGEQYF. In DNA form, the CDR3 reads TGCAGCGCTGTAGCGGGGCCCGCTGGGGAGCAGTACTTC.

The gene calls are TRBV19 and TRBJ2-3, with 9 bases that match TRBD2. This CDR3 comprises 17 residues. Trimming removed 3 bases from V and 0 bases from J; junction bases left unmatched: 7. Germline CDR1 LNHDA, CDR2 SQIVND (reference sequence). The CDR3 sequence: CASSISGLAGSTDTQYF. Written as DNA, the CDR3 is TGTGCCAGTAGTATCAGTGGGCTAGCGGGAAGCACAGATACGCAGTATTTT.

The rearrangement links TRBV5-5 to TRBJ1-1, with D unclear. The CDR3 has 14 amino acids. Between the trimmed V and J ends, which lost 1 base and 3 bases, there was a span of 10 bases. Germline V gene lookup returns CDR1 SGHKS and CDR2 YYEKEE (reference sequence). The CDR3 region has the DNA TGTGCCAGCAGCTTGTTGGAGCATCACACTGAAGCTTTCTTT. It specifies CASSLLEHHTEAFF.

The V and J genes are TRBV12-3 or TRBV12-4 and TRBJ2-7, with D hard to call. The CDR3 has 13 residues. Trimming took off 5 bases at V and 0 bases at J, with 8 bases between the two ends. The CDR3 loop is CASSKESSYEQYF. CDR3 nucleotides: TGTGCCAGCAGTAAAGAGAGCTCCTACGAGCAGTACTTC.

DNA of the CDR3: TGCGCCAGCAGCCCGGGGGACGGAAGCTACAATGAGCAGTTCTTC. It is translated as CASSPGDGSYNEQFF. The chain recombines TRBV5-1 with TRBJ2-1, with D possibly matching TRBD2 (6 bases). Germline values: CDR1 SGHRS, CDR2 YFSETQ. Trimming removed 4 bases from V and 3 bases from J, with 14 bases in between. The CDR3 covers 15 residues.

CDR3: CASSPQQYRVEQYF. The CDR3 nucleotides read TGTGCCAGCAGTCCCCAGCAATACAGGGTCGAGCAGTACTTC. The chain employs TRBV28 and TRBJ2-7, with D tentatively TRBD1 (6 bases). Germline CDR1 reads MDHEN; CDR2 reads SYDVKM. This CDR3 has 14 amino acids. Trimming cost V 5 bases and J 6 bases, with 17 bases left between them.

The gene calls are TRBV7-9 and TRBJ2-2; D unclear. Per germline, CDR1 SEHNR and CDR2 FQNEAQ (reference sequence). Trimming pared 4 bases from V and 2 bases from J, leaving 8 bases between. The CDR3 spans 14 residues. CDR3 nucleotide sequence: TGTGCCAGCAGCTCGCTAGTTAACACCGGGGAGCTGTTTTTT. It codes for CASSSLVNTGELFF.

The chain employs TRBV27 and TRBJ2-5, with no clear D. The CDR3 has 13 residues. Germline assignment: CDR1 MNHEY and CDR2 SMNVEV (reference sequence). The V gene lost 4 bases and the J gene lost 5 bases, with 11 bases spanning the gap. CDR3 coding DNA: TGTGCCAGCAGTTCGAAGCCCCGGGAGACCCAGTACTTC. Amino acids: CASSSKPRETQYF.

The chain employs TRBV6-5 and TRBJ1-2; tentative D call: TRBD1 (6 bases). V lost 0 bases and J lost 4, with 9 bases in between. Germline V gene data show CDR1 as MNHEY and CDR2 as SVGAGI. This CDR3 region has 14 residues. CDR3 amino acids: CASSYSRDIYGYTF. The CDR3 nucleotides are TGTGCCAGCAGTTACTCTCGGGACATCTATGGCTACACCTTC.

The chain uses TRBV18 and TRBJ1-4; no definite D call. Germline V gene lookup returns CDR1 KGHSH and CDR2 LQKENI. V was trimmed by 3 bases and J by 8 bases, leaving 19 bases between them. This CDR3 spans 16 amino acids. This CDR3 is CASSPPDFTEGEKLFF. The CDR3 nucleotides read TGTGCCAGCTCACCCCCCGATTTTACAGAAGGCGAAAAACTGTTTTTT. The full variable domain, in which reference TRBV18 and TRBJ1-4 provide the parts outside the CDR3, is NAGVMQNPRHLVRRRGQEARLRCSPMKGHSHVYWYRQLPEEGLKFMVYLQKENIIDESGMPKERFSAEFPKEGPSILRIQQVVRGDSAAYFCASSPPDFTEGEKLFFGSGTQLSVL.